This TCR beta chain came from a study of regulatory T cells in long-lasting Graves disease. Time point described: newly diagnosed GD, antithyroid drugs for less than 3 months. Extracted RNA from PBMCs served as the source of the TCR library. Construction of TCR beta libraries relied on iRepertoire HTBI primers and on Arm-PCR targeting CDR3 regions. TCRdb re-called the multiplex PCR reads through MiXCR, storing one row per CDR3 protein. The repertoire holds 350,000 to 400,000 distinct CDR3 sequences, with around 15% as singletons. Germline loops: CDR1 SGDLS, CDR2 YYNGEE. The CDR3 sequence is 13 residues long. The V and J ends lost 6 bases and 6 bases respectively, with 14 bases between them. The sample was also reused in another study, on T cells in Graves' hyperthyroidism and ophthalmopathy. That paper notes: Ophthalmopathy got predicted by the model a median about six months before its onset.

This clonotype was sampled from a woman between 18 and 29 years old with Graves disease. The rearrangement joins TRBV9 to TRBJ2-3; tentative D call: TRBD2 (7 bases). Sequenced here: peripheral blood mononuclear cells (PBMCs), sampled at new diagnosis, from a patient treated with antithyroid drugs. The CDR3: CASKGGVKDTQYF. CDR3 DNA sequence: TGTGCCAGCAAGGGGGGGGTGAAGGATACGCAGTATTTT.